These 5 T cell receptor beta chains were sequenced from one sample in a study of T cell repertoires in cytomegalovirus infection (dated by TCRdb to between 2017 and 2020). Sequencing took place on an Illumina HiSeq 1500. The public sequencing data were trimmed at Q25 with fastp and processed into clonotypes with MiXCR by TCRdb, which kept only in-frame beta chains. Every CDR3 protein is listed once, alongside the most common genes and DNA of its rows. The sample profile shows 290,000 or so distinct CDR3 sequences; more than 20% of them were found once. Approximately 15% of the sample rests with the top ten. Sequencing input: PBMCs. The receptors shown here come from a human donor in good health (CMV status not recorded). Some clones in this sample may be carry-over from other donors' samples.

The rearrangement joins TRBV6-1 to TRBJ1-1; perhaps TRBD1 as D (5 bases). The CDR3 spans 14 residues. The germline CDR1 and CDR2 sequences are MNHNS and SASEGT. Trimming took off 0 bases at V and 7 bases at J, with 12 bases between the two ends. This CDR3 reads CASSEAGQLDEAFF. DNA for the CDR3: TGTGCCAGCAGTGAAGCGGGGCAGCTGGATGAAGCTTTCTTT.

In its sample, this clonotype was seen a few times. The chain uses TRBV28 and TRBJ1-3; TRBD1 aligns across 7 bases. CDR3 length equals 15 residues. J was trimmed by 0 bases and V by 8 bases; bases with no gene match: 7. The germline V gene encodes CDR1 MDHEN and CDR2 SYDVKM. The DNA of the CDR3 is TGTGCCAGCTTTGGACAGGAGCTCTCTGGAAACACCATATATTTT. Translation: CASFGQELSGNTIYF.

Ten or more counts support this clonotype. V usage is TRBV29-1 and J usage is TRBJ2-1; possibly TRBD1 or TRBD2 for D (5 bases each). This CDR3 comprises 13 residues. V was cut by 8 bases and J by 9 bases, with 20 bases left in between. Germline V gene lookup returns CDR1 SQVTM and CDR2 ANQGSEA. The CDR3 reads CSTSSFGTGEQFF. CDR3 sequence (DNA): TGCAGCACCAGTTCCTTCGGGACCGGTGAGCAGTTCTTC.

There are many counts of this clonotype. The genes are TRBV7-2 and TRBJ2-1, with 9 bases aligning to TRBD2. Germline V CDR1 and CDR2: SGHTA, FQGNSA. The CDR3 length is 15 residues. V shed 2 bases, J shed 4 bases, and the junction held 3 bases outside the gene matches. The CDR3 reads CASSLRTSVYNEQFF. The CDR3 DNA reads TGTGCCAGCAGCTTAAGGACTAGCGTTTACAATGAGCAGTTCTTC.

This clonotype was counted a few times. V and J are TRBV6-5 and TRBJ2-2, with 11 bases fitting TRBD1. The CDR3 has 14 amino acids. V shed 8 bases, J shed 4 bases, and the junction held 3 bases outside the gene matches. CDR1 and CDR2 from the germline V gene are MNHEY and SVGAGI. DNA of the CDR3: TGTGCCAGCGGACAGGGGGCTGGCACCGGGGAGCTGTTTTTT. Translated, it gives CASGQGAGTGELFF.